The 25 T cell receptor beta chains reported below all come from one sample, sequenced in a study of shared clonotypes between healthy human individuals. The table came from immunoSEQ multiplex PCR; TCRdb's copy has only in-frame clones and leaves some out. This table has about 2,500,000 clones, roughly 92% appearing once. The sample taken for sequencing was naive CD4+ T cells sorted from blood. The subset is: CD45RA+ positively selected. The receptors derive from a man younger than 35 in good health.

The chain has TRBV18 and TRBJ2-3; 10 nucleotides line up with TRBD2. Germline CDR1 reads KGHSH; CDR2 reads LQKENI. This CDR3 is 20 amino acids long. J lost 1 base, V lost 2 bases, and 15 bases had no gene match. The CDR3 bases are TGTGCCAGCTCACCAATACCCTTAGCGGGAGGCGGGAGCGGCACAGATACGCAGTATTTT. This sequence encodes CASSPIPLAGGGSGTDTQYF.

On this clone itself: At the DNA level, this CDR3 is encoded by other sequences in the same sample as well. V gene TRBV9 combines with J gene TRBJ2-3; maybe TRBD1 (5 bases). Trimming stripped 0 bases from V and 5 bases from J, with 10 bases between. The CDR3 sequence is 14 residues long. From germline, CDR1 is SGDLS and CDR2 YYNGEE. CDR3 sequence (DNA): TGTGCCAGCAGCGTAGGCCAGGGAATAGATACGCAGTATTTT. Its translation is CASSVGQGIDTQYF.

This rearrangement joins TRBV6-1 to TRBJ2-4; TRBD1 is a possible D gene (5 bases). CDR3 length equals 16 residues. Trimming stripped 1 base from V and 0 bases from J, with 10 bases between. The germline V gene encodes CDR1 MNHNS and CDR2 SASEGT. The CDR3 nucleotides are TGTGCCAGCAGTGAAGGGGGCTTTCTAGCCAAAAACATTCAGTACTTC. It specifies CASSEGGFLAKNIQYF.

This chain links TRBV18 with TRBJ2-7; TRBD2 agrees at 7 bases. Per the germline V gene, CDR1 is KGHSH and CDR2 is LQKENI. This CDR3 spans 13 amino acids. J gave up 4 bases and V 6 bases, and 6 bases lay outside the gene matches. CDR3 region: CASSAGDLYEQYF. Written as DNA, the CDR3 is TGTGCCAGCTCGGCGGGGGACCTTTACGAGCAGTACTTC. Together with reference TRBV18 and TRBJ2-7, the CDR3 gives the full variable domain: NAGVMQNPRHLVRRRGQEARLRCSPMKGHSHVYWYRQLPEEGLKFMVYLQKENIIDESGMPKERFSAEFPKEGPSILRIQQVVRGDSAAYFCASSAGDLYEQYFGPGTRLTVT.

The CDR3 bases are TGTGCCAGCAGCGTAGACAGGGAGGGTTATGGCTACACCTTC. This translates into CASSVDREGYGYTF. The chain combines TRBV7-2 with TRBJ1-2, with 7 bases identical to TRBD1. CDR3 length: 14 residues. The V and J ends lost 5 bases and 5 bases, in that order; junction bases with no gene match: 8. Germline V gene data show CDR1 as SGHTA and CDR2 as FQGNSA.

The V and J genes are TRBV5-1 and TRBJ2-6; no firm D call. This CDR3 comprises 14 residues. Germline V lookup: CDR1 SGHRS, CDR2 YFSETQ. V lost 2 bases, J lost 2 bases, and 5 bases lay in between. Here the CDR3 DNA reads TGCGCCAGCAGCTTTCCAACTGGGGCCAACGTCCTGACTTTC. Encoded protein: CASSFPTGANVLTF.

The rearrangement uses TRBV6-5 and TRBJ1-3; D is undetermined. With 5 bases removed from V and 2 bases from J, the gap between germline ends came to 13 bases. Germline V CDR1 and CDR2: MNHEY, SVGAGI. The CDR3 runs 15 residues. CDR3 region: CASSAHSDPGNTIYF. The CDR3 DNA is TGTGCCAGCAGTGCGCACAGTGACCCTGGAAACACCATATATTTT.

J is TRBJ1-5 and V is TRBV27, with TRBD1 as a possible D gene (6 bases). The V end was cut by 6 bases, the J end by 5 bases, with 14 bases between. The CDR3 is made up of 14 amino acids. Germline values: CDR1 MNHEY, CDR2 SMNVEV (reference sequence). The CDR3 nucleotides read TGTGCCAGCAGCTTACAGGGTTTAGATCAGCCCCAGCATTTT. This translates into CASSLQGLDQPQHF.

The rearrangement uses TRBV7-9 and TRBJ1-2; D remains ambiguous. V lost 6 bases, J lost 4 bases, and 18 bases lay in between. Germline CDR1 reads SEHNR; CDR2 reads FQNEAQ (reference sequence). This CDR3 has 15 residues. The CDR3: CASSLQAVSGYGYTF. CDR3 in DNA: TGTGCCAGCAGTCTCCAGGCGGTTTCCGGCTATGGCTACACCTTC.

The chain's CDR3 is CAWSPSLYGYTF. CDR3 in DNA: TGTGCCTGGAGCCCCTCCCTCTATGGCTACACCTTC. V usage is TRBV30 and J usage is TRBJ1-2; D gene ambiguous. V lost 3 bases and J 4 bases, leaving 9 bases between the germline ends. This CDR3 comprises 12 residues. Germline V gene lookup returns CDR1 GTSNPN and CDR2 SVGIG (reference sequence).

The CDR3 is CASSRGFRNTGELFF. The CDR3 bases are TGTGCCAGCAGTCGGGGATTTAGAAACACCGGGGAGCTGTTTTTT. The chain employs TRBV6-6 and TRBJ2-2; D possibly corresponds to TRBD2 (5 bases). V gave up 5 bases and J gave up 2 bases, with 12 bases separating them. This CDR3 has 15 amino acids. Germline assignment: CDR1 MNHNY and CDR2 SVGAGI (reference sequence).

The CDR3 nucleotides read TGTGCCAGCAGTGGATCGGGACTCCGGATGGAGACCCAGTACTTC. Amino acids: CASSGSGLRMETQYF. The chain links TRBV6-4 to TRBJ2-5, with D possibly TRBD2 on 6 matching bases. Trimming pared 4 bases from V and 5 bases from J, leaving 17 bases between. Germline assignment: CDR1 MRHNA and CDR2 SNTAGT. This CDR3 spans 15 amino acids.

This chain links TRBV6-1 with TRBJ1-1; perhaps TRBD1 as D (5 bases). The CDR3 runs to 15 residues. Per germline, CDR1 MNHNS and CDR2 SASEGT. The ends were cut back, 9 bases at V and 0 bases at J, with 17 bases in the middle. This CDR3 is CASSGGAGVNTEAFF. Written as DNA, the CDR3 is TGTGCCAGTTCCGGCGGGGCAGGTGTGAACACTGAAGCTTTCTTT.

This CDR3 is CASSSAGRRSLSYEQYF. Here the CDR3 DNA reads TGTGCCAGCAGCTCGGCAGGGCGGCGGTCCCTCTCCTACGAGCAGTACTTC. V is TRBV5-4 and J is TRBJ2-7; D is possibly TRBD1 (5 bases). The CDR3 runs to 17 residues. Trimming pared 3 bases from V and 0 bases from J, leaving 19 bases between. Germline CDR1 SGHNT, CDR2 YYREEE (reference sequence).

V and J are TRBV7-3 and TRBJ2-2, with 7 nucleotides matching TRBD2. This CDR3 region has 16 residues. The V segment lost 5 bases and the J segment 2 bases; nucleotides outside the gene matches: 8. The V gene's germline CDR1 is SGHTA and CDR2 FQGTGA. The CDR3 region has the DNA TGTGCCAGCAGCCTCGCCCCGGGGGGAAACACCGGGGAGCTGTTTTTT. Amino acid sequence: CASSLAPGGNTGELFF.

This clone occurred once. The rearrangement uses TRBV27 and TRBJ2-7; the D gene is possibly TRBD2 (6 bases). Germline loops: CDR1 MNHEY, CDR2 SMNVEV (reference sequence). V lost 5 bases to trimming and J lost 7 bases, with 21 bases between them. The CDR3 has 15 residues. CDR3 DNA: TGTGCCAGCAGTCAATCCGGGACCGGGACTGGAGAGCAGTACTTC. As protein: CASSQSGTGTGEQYF.

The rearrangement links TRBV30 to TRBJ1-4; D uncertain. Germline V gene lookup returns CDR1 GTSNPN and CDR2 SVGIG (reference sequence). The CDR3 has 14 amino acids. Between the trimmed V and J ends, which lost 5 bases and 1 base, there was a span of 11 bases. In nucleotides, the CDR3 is TGTGCCTGGGCCCTGGACTTAACTAATGAAAAACTGTTTTTT. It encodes CAWALDLTNEKLFF.

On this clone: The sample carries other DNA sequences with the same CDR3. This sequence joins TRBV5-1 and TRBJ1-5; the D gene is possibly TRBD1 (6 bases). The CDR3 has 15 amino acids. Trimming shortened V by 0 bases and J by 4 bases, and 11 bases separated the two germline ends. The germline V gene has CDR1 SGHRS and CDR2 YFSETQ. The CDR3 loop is CASSLAGQSNQPQHF. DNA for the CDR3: TGCGCCAGCAGCTTGGCCGGACAGTCTAATCAGCCCCAGCATTTT. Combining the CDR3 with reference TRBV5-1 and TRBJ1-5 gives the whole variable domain KAGVTQTPRYLIKTRGQQVTLSCSPISGHRSVSWYQQTPGQGLQFLFEYFSETQRNKGNFPGRFSGRQFSNSRSEMNVSTLELGDSALYLCASSLAGQSNQPQHFGDGTRLSIL.

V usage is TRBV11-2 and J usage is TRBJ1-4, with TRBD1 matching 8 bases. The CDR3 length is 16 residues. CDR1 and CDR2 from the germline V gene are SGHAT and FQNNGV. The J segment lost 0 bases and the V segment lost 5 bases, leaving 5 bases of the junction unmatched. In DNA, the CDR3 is TGTGCCAGCAGCGGAACGGACAGGGCAACTAATGAAAAACTGTTTTTT. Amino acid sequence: CASSGTDRATNEKLFF.

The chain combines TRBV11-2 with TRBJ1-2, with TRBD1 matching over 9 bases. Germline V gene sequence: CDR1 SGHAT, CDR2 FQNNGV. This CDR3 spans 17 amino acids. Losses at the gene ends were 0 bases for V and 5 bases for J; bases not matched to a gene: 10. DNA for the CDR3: TGTGCCAGCAGCTTAGAGAGGGTGGGGGACAGGGAGTATGGCTACACCTTC. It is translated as CASSLERVGDREYGYTF.

Here the CDR3 reads CASSPPGREGYEQYF. CDR3 DNA: TGCGCCAGCAGCCCCCCGGGGCGGGAAGGCTACGAGCAGTACTTC. The V and J genes are TRBV4-1 and TRBJ2-7; a possible D gene is TRBD2 (6 bases). The germline gives CDR1 MGHRA, CDR2 YSYEKL. Between the trimmed V and J ends, which lost 4 bases and 3 bases, there was a span of 16 bases. CDR3 size: 15 residues.

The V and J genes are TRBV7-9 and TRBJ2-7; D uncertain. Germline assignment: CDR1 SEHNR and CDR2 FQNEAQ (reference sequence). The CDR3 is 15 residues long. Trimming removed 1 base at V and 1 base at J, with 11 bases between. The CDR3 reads CASSLVRNSSYEQYF. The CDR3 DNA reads TGTGCCAGCAGCTTAGTTCGGAACAGTTCCTACGAGCAGTACTTC.

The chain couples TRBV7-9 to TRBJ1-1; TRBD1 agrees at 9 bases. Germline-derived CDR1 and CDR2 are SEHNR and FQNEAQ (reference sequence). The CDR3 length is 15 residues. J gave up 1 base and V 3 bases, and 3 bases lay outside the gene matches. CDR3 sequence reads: CASSLTGGRNTEAFF. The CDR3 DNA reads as TGTGCCAGCAGCTTGACAGGGGGTCGGAACACTGAAGCTTTCTTT.

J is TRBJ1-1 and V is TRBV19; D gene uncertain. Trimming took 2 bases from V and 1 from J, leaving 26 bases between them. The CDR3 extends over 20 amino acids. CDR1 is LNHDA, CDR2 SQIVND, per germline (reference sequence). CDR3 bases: TGTGCCAGTAGTATATGGCCCTGGGCCCTCACAATAGGTGGGAACACTGAAGCTTTCTTT. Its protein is CASSIWPWALTIGGNTEAFF.

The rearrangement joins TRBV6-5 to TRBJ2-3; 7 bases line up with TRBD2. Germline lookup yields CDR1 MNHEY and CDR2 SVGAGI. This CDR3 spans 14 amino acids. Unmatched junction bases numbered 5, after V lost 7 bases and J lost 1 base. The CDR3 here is CASTPSGGTDTQYF. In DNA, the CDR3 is TGTGCCAGCACTCCGAGCGGGGGCACAGATACGCAGTATTTT.